This section outlines one T cell receptor (beta chain) sequence together with its context. Germline V gene lookup returns CDR1 SEHNR and CDR2 FQNEAQ (reference sequence). The CDR3 contains 14 residues. Trimming stripped 4 bases from V and 0 bases from J, with 9 bases between. The data belong to a study of control samples from healthy donors and cancer patients. Libraries were prepared by immunoSEQ multiplex PCR; TCRdb keeps only in-frame clonotypes and omits some of them. The table shows about 110,000 clones, with 90% to 95% occurring only once. The source is a young woman in good health. Sequencing was performed on blood. The genes are TRBV7-9 and TRBJ2-5; D is perhaps TRBD1 (5 bases). The CDR3 DNA reads as TGTGCCAGCAGCTCGGAGACAGACCAAGAGACCCAGTACTTC. Translation: CASSSETDQETQYF.